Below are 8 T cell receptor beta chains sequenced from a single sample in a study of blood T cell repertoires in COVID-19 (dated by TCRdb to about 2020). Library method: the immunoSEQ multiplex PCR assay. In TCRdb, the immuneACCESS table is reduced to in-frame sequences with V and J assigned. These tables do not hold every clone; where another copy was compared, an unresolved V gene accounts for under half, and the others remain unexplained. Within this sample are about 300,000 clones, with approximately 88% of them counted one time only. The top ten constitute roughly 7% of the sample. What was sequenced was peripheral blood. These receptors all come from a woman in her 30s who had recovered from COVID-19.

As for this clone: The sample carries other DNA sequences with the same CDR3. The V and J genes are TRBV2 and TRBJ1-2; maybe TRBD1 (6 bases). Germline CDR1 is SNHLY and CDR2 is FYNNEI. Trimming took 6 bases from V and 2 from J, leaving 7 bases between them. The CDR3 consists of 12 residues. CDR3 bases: TGTGCCAGCAGCGGACAGAACTATGGCTACACCTTC. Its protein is CASSGQNYGYTF.

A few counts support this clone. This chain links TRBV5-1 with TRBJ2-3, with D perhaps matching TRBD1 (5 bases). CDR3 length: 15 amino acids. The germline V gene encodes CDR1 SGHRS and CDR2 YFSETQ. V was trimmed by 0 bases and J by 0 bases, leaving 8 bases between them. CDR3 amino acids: CASSLAGASTDTQYF. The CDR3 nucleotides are TGCGCCAGCAGCTTGGCTGGGGCCAGCACAGATACGCAGTATTTT.

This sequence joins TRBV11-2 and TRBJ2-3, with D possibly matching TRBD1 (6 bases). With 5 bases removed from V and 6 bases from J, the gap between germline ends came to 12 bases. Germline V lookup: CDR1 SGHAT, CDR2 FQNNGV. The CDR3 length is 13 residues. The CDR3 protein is CASSPQGTDTQYF. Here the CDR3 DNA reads TGTGCCAGCAGCCCACAGGGTACGGATACGCAGTATTTT.

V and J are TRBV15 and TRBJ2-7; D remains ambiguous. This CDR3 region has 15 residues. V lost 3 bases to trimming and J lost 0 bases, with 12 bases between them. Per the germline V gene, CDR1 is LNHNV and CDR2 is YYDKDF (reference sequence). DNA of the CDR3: TGTGCCACCAGCAGTCTTCCAGGTTCCTCCTACGAGCAGTACTTC. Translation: CATSSLPGSSYEQYF. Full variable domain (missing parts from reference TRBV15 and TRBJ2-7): DAMVIQNPRYQVTQFGKPVTLSCSQTLNHNVMYWYQQKSSQAPKLLFHYYDKDFNNEADTPDNFQSRRPNTSFCFLDIRSPGLGDTAMYLCATSSLPGSSYEQYFGPGTRLTVT.

DNA of the CDR3: TGTGCCAGCAGCAGCGGGACTAGCGGCCTACAAGAGACCCAGTACTTC. Residues: CASSSGTSGLQETQYF. The V and J genes are TRBV5-8 and TRBJ2-5; 11 nucleotides match TRBD2. The ends lost 4 bases at V and 2 bases at J; junction bases unmatched: 7. Germline V gives CDR1 SGHTS, CDR2 YDEGEE. The CDR3 has 16 amino acids.

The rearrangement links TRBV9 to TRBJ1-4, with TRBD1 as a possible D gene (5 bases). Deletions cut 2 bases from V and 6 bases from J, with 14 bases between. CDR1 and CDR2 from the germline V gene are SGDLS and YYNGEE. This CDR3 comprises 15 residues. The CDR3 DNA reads TGTGCCAGCAGCGTGGACGACAGACCCTATGAAAAACTGTTTTTT. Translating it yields CASSVDDRPYEKLFF. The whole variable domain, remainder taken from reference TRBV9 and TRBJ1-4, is DSGVTQTPKHLITATGQRVTLRCSPRSGDLSVYWYQQSLDQGLQFLIQYYNGEERAKGNILERFSAQQFPDLHSELNLSSLELGDSALYFCASSVDDRPYEKLFFGSGTQLSVL.

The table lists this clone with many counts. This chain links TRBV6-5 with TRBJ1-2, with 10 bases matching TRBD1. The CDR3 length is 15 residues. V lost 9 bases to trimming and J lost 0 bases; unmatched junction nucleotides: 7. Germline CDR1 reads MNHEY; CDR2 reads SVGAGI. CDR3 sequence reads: CARPGQGLTNYGYTF. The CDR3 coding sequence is TGTGCCAGACCGGGACAGGGGCTCACTAACTATGGCTACACCTTC.

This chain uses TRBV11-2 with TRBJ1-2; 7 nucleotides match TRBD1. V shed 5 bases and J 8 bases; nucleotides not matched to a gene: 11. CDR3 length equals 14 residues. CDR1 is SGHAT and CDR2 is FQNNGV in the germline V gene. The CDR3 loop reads CASSRRCRGHGYTF. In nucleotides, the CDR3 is TGTGCCAGCAGCCGAAGGTGTAGGGGGCACGGCTACACCTTC.